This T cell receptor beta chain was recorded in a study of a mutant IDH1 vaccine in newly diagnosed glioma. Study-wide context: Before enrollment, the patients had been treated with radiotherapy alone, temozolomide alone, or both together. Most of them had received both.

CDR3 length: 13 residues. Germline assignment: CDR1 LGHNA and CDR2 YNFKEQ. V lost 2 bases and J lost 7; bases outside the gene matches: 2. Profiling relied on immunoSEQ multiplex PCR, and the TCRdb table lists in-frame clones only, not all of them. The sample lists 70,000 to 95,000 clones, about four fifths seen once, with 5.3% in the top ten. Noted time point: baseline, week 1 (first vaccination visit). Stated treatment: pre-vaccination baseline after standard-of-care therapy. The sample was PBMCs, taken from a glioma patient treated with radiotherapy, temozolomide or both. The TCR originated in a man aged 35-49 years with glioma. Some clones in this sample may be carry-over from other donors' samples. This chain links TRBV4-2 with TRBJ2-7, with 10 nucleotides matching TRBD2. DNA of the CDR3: TGTGCCAGCAGCCAACTAGCGGGGGAGGAGCAGTACTTC. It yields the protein CASSQLAGEEQYF.